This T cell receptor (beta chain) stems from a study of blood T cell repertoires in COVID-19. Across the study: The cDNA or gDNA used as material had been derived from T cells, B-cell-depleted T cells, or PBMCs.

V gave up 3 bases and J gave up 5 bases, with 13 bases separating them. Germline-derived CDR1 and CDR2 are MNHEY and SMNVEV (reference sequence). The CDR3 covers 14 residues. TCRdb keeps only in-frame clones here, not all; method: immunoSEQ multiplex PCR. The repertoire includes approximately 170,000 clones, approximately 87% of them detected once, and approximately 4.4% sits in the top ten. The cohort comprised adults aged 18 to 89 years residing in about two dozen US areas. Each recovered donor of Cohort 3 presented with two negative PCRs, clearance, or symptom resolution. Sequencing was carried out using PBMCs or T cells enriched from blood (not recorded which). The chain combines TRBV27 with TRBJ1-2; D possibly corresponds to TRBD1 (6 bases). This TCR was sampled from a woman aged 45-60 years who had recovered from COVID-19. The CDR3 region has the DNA TGTGCCAGCAGTTTCGGGGAAACAGGGTATGGCTACACCTTC. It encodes CASSFGETGYGYTF.